Below, one TCR beta chain is given with its context. Antigen specificity is unknown. The germline gene is not matched at one end of the junction; a read error may be the cause. Treatment indicated: roughly 11-day PBMC culture with coronavirus spike peptide pools or control peptides (ViraFEST assay). Having spent 10 days in culture, CD4+ T cells were then isolated by negative selection. This CDR3 has 15 residues. This record comes from a study of vaccination and CD4 T cells after COVID-19. Cultured CD4+ T-cell DNA underwent Oncomine TCR Beta short-read sequencing. TCRdb reprocessed the PCR reads via MiXCR and lists one record per CDR3 protein. Of 15,000 to 20,000 distinct CDR3 sequences in the sample, around 48% are singletons; the top ten hold 3% to 4%.

Sequencing was carried out using CD4+ T cells from blood, cultured in vitro. The genes are TRBV5-3 and TRBJ2-3, with a possible D match to TRBD1 (5 bases). TRBV5-3 is labeled an ORF, and its function is uncertain. The TCR sequence derives from a human donor who had recovered from COVID-19. CDR3 protein: CASSSVQGATDTQYF. The CDR3 region has the DNA TGTGCCAGCAGCTCGGTCCAGGGTGCCACAGATACGCAGTATTTT.